One sample yielded the 24 T cell receptor beta chains listed below, sequenced in a study of CD8+ T cells in alopecia areata. Extracted RNA was reverse transcribed, and the resulting cDNA served as sequencing template. Data came from immunoSEQ multiplex PCR; TCRdb stores just in-frame clones and leaves some out. The sample yields 150,000 or so clones, 50% to 65% seen once. The sequenced sample was CD4+ T cells sorted from blood. These receptors were taken from a human donor in good health.

This chain's CDR3 is CASSTQETQYF. The DNA of the CDR3 is TGTGCCAGCAGCACCCAGGAGACCCAGTACTTC. The V gene is TRBV11-2, the J gene TRBJ2-5; D is undetermined. The CDR3 runs 11 residues. Trimming left V 5 bases short and J 5 bases short, with 6 bases between. Germline-derived CDR1 and CDR2 are SGHAT and FQNNGV.

The V gene is TRBV5-1, the J gene TRBJ2-5; possible D gene TRBD1, 6 bases. Germline CDR1 and CDR2: SGHRS and YFSETQ. V lost 1 base to trimming and J lost 4 bases, with 11 bases between them. There are 14 residues in the CDR3. Here the CDR3 DNA reads TGCGCCAGCAGCTTGAATACAGGGCTAGAGACCCAGTACTTC. Translated: CASSLNTGLETQYF.

This chain connects TRBV7-2 to TRBJ2-5; 13 bases match TRBD2. Germline lookup yields CDR1 SGHTA and CDR2 FQGNSA. V was pared by 5 bases and J by 6 bases, with 6 bases of the junction left unmatched. The CDR3 length is 15 residues. The DNA for the CDR3 is TGTGCCAGCAGCGGGGGGACTAGCGGGATACAGACCCAGTACTTC. It encodes CASSGGTSGIQTQYF.

This clone was observed a handful of times. The J gene is TRBJ2-7, the V gene TRBV29-1; 7 nucleotides align to TRBD1. Trimming took 6 bases from V and 0 from J; bases not matched to a gene: 2. The CDR3 loop spans 12 amino acids. CDR1 and CDR2 (germline): SQVTM, ANQGSEA. CDR3 region: CSVGQPSYEQYF. CDR3 sequence (DNA): TGCAGCGTGGGACAGCCCTCCTACGAGCAGTACTTC.

The chain recombines TRBV29-1 with TRBJ1-2; D ambiguous. The CDR3 runs to 14 residues. Per the germline V gene, CDR1 is SQVTM and CDR2 is ANQGSEA. Trimming cost V 5 bases and J 1 base, with 14 bases left between them. CDR3 nucleotides: TGCAGCGTTTCCCCGGACGGTATTAACTATGGCTACACCTTC. Residues: CSVSPDGINYGYTF.

This clone was seen a few times. The rearrangement joins TRBV28 to TRBJ2-3, with D possibly being TRBD1 or TRBD2 (6 bases each). The CDR3 is made up of 14 amino acids. CDR1 is MDHEN and CDR2 is SYDVKM in the germline V gene. The ends were cut back, 2 bases at V and 4 bases at J, with 10 bases in the middle. CDR3 protein: CASSLGGGADTQYF. In nucleotides, the CDR3 is TGTGCCAGCAGTTTAGGGGGCGGGGCAGATACGCAGTATTTT.

This clone has just a few counts. The chain recombines TRBV28 with TRBJ1-1, with D possibly being TRBD1 (5 bases). The CDR3 contains 11 residues. V lost 6 bases to trimming and J lost 9 bases, with 11 bases between them. Germline values: CDR1 MDHEN, CDR2 SYDVKM. The CDR3 spells CASSLGHQAFF. For the CDR3, the DNA is TGTGCCAGCAGCCTTGGACACCAAGCTTTCTTT.

This chain connects TRBV2 to TRBJ2-2; D perhaps matches TRBD1 (5 bases). Germline CDR1 reads SNHLY; CDR2 reads FYNNEI. The CDR3 sequence is 12 residues long. V lost 10 bases to trimming and J lost 7 bases, with 13 bases between them. The CDR3 region is CAIHETDGELFF. The CDR3 nucleotides are TGTGCCATACACGAGACAGACGGGGAGCTGTTTTTT.

The V and J genes are TRBV5-6 and TRBJ2-5; D is possibly TRBD2 (6 bases). Germline V gene sequence: CDR1 SGHDT, CDR2 YYEEEE. This CDR3 region has 13 residues. Trimming stripped 1 base from V and 5 bases from J, with 9 bases between. DNA for the CDR3: TGTGCCAGCAGCTTGCCGGGGGTGGAGACCCAGTACTTC. This codes for CASSLPGVETQYF.

This rearrangement joins TRBV28 to TRBJ1-2; a possible D gene is TRBD1 (6 bases). CDR1 is MDHEN and CDR2 is SYDVKM in the germline V gene. The CDR3 length is 11 residues. V was trimmed by 11 bases and J by 7 bases, leaving 14 bases between them. CDR3 coding DNA: TGTGCCGGACAGAGGGGGGCTGGCTACACCTTC. This codes for CAGQRGAGYTF.

This clone was detected once. The gene calls are TRBV6-5 and TRBJ2-7; D gene uncertain. Trimming shortened V by 5 bases and J by 6 bases, and 17 bases separated the two germline ends. From germline, CDR1 is MNHEY and CDR2 SVGAGI. The CDR3 sequence is 14 residues long. DNA of the CDR3: TGTGCCAGCAGTATGGATCCTAGTGATGGCGAGCAGTACTTC. Protein product: CASSMDPSDGEQYF.

Note on this clone: Other nucleotide sequences from this sample produce the same CDR3. The rearrangement links TRBV29-1 to TRBJ2-3, with a tentative D call TRBD2 (6 bases). The CDR3 is made up of 11 amino acids. Germline V CDR1 and CDR2: SQVTM, ANQGSEA. With 3 bases removed from V and 8 bases from J, the gap between germline ends came to 9 bases. CDR3 bases: TGCAGCGTTGAGTGGCGGGGTACGCAGTATTTT. Protein: CSVEWRGTQYF.

This clone occurred a few times. The V and J genes are TRBV10-3 and TRBJ1-5; 7 bases are a match to TRBD1. V was clipped by 8 bases and J by 2 bases; unmatched bases: 0. CDR3 size: 12 residues. Per germline, CDR1 ENHRY and CDR2 SYGVKD. The CDR3 reads CAIGQGNQPQHF. The DNA of the CDR3 is TGTGCCATCGGACAGGGCAATCAGCCCCAGCATTTT.

The chain recombines TRBV5-6 with TRBJ2-7; D may match TRBD1 or TRBD2 (5 bases each). Germline V gene data show CDR1 as SGHDT and CDR2 as YYEEEE. V was clipped by 6 bases and J by 0 bases, with 13 bases between them. The CDR3 covers 14 residues. This CDR3 is CASTSTGASYEQYF. In DNA form, the CDR3 reads TGTGCCAGCACTTCGACCGGGGCCTCCTACGAGCAGTACTTC.

The CDR3 reads CASSPHPVALSNQPQHF. The CDR3 DNA is TGTGCCAGCAGCCCCCACCCGGTCGCACTTAGCAATCAGCCCCAGCATTTT. The chain couples TRBV9 to TRBJ1-5; D is uncertain. The V and J ends lost 4 bases and 0 bases respectively, with 17 bases between them. The CDR3 extends over 17 amino acids. Germline V gives CDR1 SGDLS, CDR2 YYNGEE.

This clone was counted only a few times. The chain links TRBV10-3 to TRBJ2-1, with TRBD2 matching 10 bases. V lost 7 bases to trimming and J lost 9 bases; unmatched junction nucleotides: 9. The CDR3 sequence is 14 residues long. Germline assignment: CDR1 ENHRY and CDR2 SYGVKD. The CDR3 sequence: CAIKDWTSGGEQFF. CDR3 bases: TGTGCCATCAAAGACTGGACTAGCGGCGGTGAGCAGTTCTTC.

J is TRBJ2-7 and V is TRBV29-1; 10 bases agree with TRBD2. The length of the CDR3 is 14 residues. Per the germline V gene, CDR1 is SQVTM and CDR2 is ANQGSEA. With 3 bases clipped from V and 4 bases from J, the junction kept 6 bases outside the gene matches. The CDR3 DNA is TGCAGCGTTGAGTGGACTAGCGGAAGGTACGAGCAGTACTTC. Translation gives CSVEWTSGRYEQYF.

The J gene is TRBJ1-1, the V gene TRBV7-9, with D uncertain. V was clipped by 1 base and J by 4 bases, with 7 bases between them. Germline-derived CDR1 and CDR2 are SEHNR and FQNEAQ (reference sequence). The CDR3 covers 13 residues. As DNA, the CDR3 is TGTGCCAGCAGCTTAGTGTACGGCACTGAAGCTTTCTTT. Protein product: CASSLVYGTEAFF.

The chain recombines TRBV29-1 with TRBJ2-2; 14 bases align to TRBD2. V dropped 3 bases and J dropped 2; count of bases not matched to a gene: 2. The CDR3 sequence is 16 residues long. Germline lookup yields CDR1 SQVTM and CDR2 ANQGSEA. The CDR3 loop is CSVEGLAGVNTGELFF. The CDR3 DNA sequence: TGCAGCGTTGAGGGACTAGCGGGAGTAAACACCGGGGAGCTGTTTTTT.

This clone showed up just a few times. The identical CDR3 is also encoded by other nucleotide sequences in the sample. The genes are TRBV5-1 and TRBJ2-3; D call uncertain. The CDR3 extends over 16 amino acids. Trimming cost V 4 bases and J 0 bases, with 15 bases left between them. CDR1 SGHRS and CDR2 YFSETQ come from the germline V gene. The CDR3 coding sequence is TGCGCCAGCAGCAGACGTCCTGCGGATAGCACAGATACGCAGTATTTT. Translating gives CASSRRPADSTDTQYF.

V and J are TRBV23-1 and TRBJ1-5; tentatively, D is TRBD1 (6 bases). TRBV23-1 is assigned to the ORF class and has an uncertain function. The CDR3 is 11 amino acids. Trimming removed 10 bases from V and 4 bases from J, with 8 bases in between. CDR3 nucleotide sequence: TGCGCCAATCAGGGGAATCAGCCCCAGCATTTT. Protein: CANQGNQPQHF.

This clone was found a few times. The chain has TRBV10-3 and TRBJ2-5; TRBD2 agrees at 8 bases. In germline, CDR1 is ENHRY, CDR2 SYGVKD. V was pared by 0 bases and J by 4 bases, with 4 bases of the junction left unmatched. The CDR3 covers 15 residues. CDR3 sequence (DNA): TGTGCCATCAGTGAGTCTGGACTAGCCGCAGAGACCCAGTACTTC. Translated, it gives CAISESGLAAETQYF.

This clone was detected once. The V call is TRBV7-2, the J call TRBJ2-4; weak D call: TRBD1 (6 bases). Germline lookup yields CDR1 SGHTA and CDR2 FQGNSA. The CDR3 runs to 13 residues. The V gene lost 4 bases and the J gene lost 9 bases, with 13 bases spanning the gap. Here the CDR3 DNA reads TGTGCCAGCAGCTCAACAGGGCAGGGCATTCAGTACTTC. Translation gives CASSSTGQGIQYF.

This clone was detected only a few times. The gene calls are TRBV4-1 and TRBJ2-7; perhaps TRBD1 as D (6 bases). CDR1 is MGHRA, CDR2 YSYEKL, per germline. The CDR3 covers 18 residues. V lost 0 bases to trimming and J lost 2 bases, with 20 bases between them. This CDR3 reads CASSQDYRAFDTAYEQYF. The CDR3 DNA sequence: TGCGCCAGCAGCCAAGACTACAGGGCCTTCGATACCGCCTACGAGCAGTACTTC.